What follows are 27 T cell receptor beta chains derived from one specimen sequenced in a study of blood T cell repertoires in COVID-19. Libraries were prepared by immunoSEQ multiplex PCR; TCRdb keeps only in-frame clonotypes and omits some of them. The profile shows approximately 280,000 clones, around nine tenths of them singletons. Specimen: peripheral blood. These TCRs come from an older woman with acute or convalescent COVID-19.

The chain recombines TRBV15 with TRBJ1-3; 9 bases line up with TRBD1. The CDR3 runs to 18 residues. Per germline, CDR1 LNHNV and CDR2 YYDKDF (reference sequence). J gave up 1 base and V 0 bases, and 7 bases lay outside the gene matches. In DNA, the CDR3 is TGTGCCACCAGCAGAGATAAATTGGGACAGGGATCTGGAAACACCATATATTTT. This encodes CATSRDKLGQGSGNTIYF.

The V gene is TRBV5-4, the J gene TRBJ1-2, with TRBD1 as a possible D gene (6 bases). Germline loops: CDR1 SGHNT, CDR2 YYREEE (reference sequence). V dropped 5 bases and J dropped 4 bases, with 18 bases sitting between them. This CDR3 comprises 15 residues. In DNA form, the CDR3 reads TGTGCCAGCAGTTTTCAGACAGGACCTTTCTATGGCTACACCTTC. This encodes CASSFQTGPFYGYTF.

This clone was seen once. The CDR3 DNA reads as TGTGCCAGCAGCTGGGGGGGATCGGCTGAAGCTTTCTTT. This encodes CASSWGGSAEAFF. J is TRBJ1-1 and V is TRBV6-5; the D gene is possibly TRBD1 (5 bases). The length of the CDR3 is 13 residues. The germline V gene encodes CDR1 MNHEY and CDR2 SVGAGI. Trimming took 6 bases from V and 6 from J, leaving 14 bases between them.

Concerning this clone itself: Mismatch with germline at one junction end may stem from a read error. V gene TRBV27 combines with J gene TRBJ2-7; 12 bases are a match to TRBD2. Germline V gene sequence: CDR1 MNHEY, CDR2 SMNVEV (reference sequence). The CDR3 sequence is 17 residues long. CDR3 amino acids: CASRLTSGSPPSHEQYF. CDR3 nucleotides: TGTGCCAGCAGACTGACTAGCGGGAGTCCCCCCTCCCACGAGCAGTACTTC.

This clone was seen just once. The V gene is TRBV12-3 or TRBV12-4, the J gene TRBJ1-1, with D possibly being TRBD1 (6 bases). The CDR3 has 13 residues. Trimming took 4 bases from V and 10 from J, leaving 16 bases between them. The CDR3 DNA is TGTGCCAGCAGTTCCACCAGGGGTGGTGCAGCTTTCTTT. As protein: CASSSTRGGAAFF.

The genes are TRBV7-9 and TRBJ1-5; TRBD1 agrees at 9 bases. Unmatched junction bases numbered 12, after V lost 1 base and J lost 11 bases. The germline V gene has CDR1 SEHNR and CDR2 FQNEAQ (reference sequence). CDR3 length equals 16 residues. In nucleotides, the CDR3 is TGTGCCAGCAGCTTAGGGACCGGGACAGGGAGCGGCGCCCAGCATTTT. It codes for CASSLGTGTGSGAQHF.

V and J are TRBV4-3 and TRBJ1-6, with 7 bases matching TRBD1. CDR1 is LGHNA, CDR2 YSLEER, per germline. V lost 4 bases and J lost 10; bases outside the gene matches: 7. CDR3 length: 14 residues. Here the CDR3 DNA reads TGCGCCAGCAGCCTTGACAGGGTGGGATCACCCCTCCACTTT. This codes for CASSLDRVGSPLHF.

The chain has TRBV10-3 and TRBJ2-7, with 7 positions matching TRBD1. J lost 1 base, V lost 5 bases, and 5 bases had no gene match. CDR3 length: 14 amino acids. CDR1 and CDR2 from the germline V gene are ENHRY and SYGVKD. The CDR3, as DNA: TGTGCCATCAGTTCCGGGACAGAGTCCTACGAGCAGTACTTC. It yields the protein CAISSGTESYEQYF.

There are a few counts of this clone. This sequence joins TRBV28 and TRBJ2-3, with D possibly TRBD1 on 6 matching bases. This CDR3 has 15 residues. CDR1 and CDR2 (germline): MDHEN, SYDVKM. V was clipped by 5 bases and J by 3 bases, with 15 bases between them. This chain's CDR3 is CASSSQGRGTDTQYF. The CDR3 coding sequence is TGTGCCAGCAGTAGCCAGGGGCGCGGAACAGATACGCAGTATTTT.

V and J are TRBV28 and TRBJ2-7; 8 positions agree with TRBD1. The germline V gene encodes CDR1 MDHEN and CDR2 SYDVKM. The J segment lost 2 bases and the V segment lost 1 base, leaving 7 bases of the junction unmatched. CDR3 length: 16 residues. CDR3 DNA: TGTGCCAGCAGTTTATCGACAGGGGTTCGGACCTACGAGCAGTACTTC. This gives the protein CASSLSTGVRTYEQYF.

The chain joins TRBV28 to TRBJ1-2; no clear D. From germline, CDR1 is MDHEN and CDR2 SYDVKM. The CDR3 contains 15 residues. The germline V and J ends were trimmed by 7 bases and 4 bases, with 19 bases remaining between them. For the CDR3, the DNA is TGTGCCAGCACCCCCTGGTCCGGGGTAGGCTATGGCTACACCTTC. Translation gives CASTPWSGVGYGYTF.

As DNA, the CDR3 is TGTGCCAGCAGCCCGGGAACTCAGGGGGGAGCTTTCTTT. Translation: CASSPGTQGGAFF. The chain joins TRBV7-3 to TRBJ1-1; 7 nucleotides line up with TRBD1. The germline CDR1 and CDR2 sequences are SGHTA and FQGTGA. The CDR3 loop spans 13 amino acids. V dropped 5 bases and J dropped 10; count of bases not matched to a gene: 10. The full variable domain, rest sourced from reference TRBV7-3 and TRBJ1-1, is GAGVSQTPSNKVTEKGKYVELRCDPISGHTALYWYRQSLGQGPEFLIYFQGTGAADDSGLPNDRFFAVRPEGSVSTLKIQRTERGDSAVYLCASSPGTQGGAFFGQGTRLTVV.

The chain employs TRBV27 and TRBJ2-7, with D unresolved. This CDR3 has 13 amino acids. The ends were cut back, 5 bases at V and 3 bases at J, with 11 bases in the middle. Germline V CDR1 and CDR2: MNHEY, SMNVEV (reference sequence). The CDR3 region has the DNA TGTGCCAGCAGTCCCCTCCCGGGCTACGAGCAGTACTTC. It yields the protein CASSPLPGYEQYF.

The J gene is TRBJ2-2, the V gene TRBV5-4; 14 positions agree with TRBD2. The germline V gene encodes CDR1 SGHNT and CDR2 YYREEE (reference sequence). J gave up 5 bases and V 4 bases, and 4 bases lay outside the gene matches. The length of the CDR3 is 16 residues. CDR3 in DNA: TGTGCCAGCAGCGGGACTAGCGGGAGATTAACCGGGGAGCTGTTTTTT. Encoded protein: CASSGTSGRLTGELFF.

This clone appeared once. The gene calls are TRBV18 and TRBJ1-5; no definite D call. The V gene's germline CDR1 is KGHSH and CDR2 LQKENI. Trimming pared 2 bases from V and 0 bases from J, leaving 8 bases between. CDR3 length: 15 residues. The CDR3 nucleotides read TGTGCCAGCTCACCATTCAGGAATAGCAATCAGCCCCAGCATTTT. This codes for CASSPFRNSNQPQHF.

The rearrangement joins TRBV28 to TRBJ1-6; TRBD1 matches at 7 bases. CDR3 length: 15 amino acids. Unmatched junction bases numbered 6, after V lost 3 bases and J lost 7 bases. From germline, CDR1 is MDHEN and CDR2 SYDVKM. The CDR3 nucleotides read TGTGCCAGCAGTTTCCCGACAGGGAGCAATTCACCCCTCCACTTT. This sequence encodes CASSFPTGSNSPLHF.

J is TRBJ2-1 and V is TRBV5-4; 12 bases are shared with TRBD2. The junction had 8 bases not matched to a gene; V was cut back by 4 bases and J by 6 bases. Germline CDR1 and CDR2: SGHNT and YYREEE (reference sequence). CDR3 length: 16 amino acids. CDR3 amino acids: CASSSTLAGGRNEQFF. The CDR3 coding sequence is TGTGCCAGCAGCAGTACACTAGCGGGGGGCCGCAATGAGCAGTTCTTC.

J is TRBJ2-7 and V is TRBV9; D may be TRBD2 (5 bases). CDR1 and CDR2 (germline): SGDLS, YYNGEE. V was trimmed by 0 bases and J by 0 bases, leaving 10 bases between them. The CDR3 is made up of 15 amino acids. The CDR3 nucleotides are TGTGCCAGCAGCGTAGAGCCAGCGGACTCCTACGAGCAGTACTTC. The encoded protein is CASSVEPADSYEQYF.

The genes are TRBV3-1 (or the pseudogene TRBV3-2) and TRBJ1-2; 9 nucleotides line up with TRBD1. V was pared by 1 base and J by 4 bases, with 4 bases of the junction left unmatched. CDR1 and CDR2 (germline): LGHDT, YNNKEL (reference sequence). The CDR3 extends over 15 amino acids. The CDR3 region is CASSQVGTGSYGYTF. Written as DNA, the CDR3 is TGTGCCAGCAGCCAAGTCGGGACAGGGTCCTATGGCTACACCTTC.

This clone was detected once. DNA for the CDR3: TGTGCCAGCAGCCAAGACGCAGGGGGCACAGCTTTCTTT. Its translation: CASSQDAGGTAFF. This sequence joins TRBV3-1 (or the pseudogene TRBV3-2) and TRBJ1-1; 8 bases are a match to TRBD1. Germline lookup yields CDR1 LGHDT and CDR2 YNNKEL (reference sequence). The CDR3 spans 13 residues. With V trimmed by 0 bases and J by 10 bases, 4 bases remained unmatched.

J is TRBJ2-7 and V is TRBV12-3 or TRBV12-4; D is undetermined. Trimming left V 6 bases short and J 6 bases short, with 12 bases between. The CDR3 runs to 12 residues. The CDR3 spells CASRSHYGEQYF. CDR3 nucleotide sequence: TGTGCCAGCAGATCCCACTACGGCGAGCAGTACTTC.

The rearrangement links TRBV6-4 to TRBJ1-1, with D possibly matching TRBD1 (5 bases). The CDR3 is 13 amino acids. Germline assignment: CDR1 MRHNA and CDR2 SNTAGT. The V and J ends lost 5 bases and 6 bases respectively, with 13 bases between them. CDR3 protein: CASSSRGGAEAFF. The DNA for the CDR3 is TGTGCCAGCAGTTCAAGGGGTGGCGCTGAAGCTTTCTTT.

The CDR3 coding sequence is TGTGCCAGCAGCCCCTGGGGGGGGGTAAACACTGAAGCTTTCTTT. Its protein product is CASSPWGGVNTEAFF. V is TRBV6-5 and J is TRBJ1-1, with D perhaps matching TRBD1 (5 bases). CDR3 length: 15 residues. CDR1 MNHEY and CDR2 SVGAGI come from the germline V gene. With 6 bases removed from V and 2 bases from J, the gap between germline ends came to 16 bases.

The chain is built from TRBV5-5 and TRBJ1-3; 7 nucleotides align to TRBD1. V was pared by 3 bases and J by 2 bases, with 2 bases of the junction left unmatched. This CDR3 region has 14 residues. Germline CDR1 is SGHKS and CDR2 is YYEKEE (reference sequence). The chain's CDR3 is CASSSTGTGNTIYF. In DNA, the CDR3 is TGTGCCAGCAGCTCGACAGGGACTGGAAACACCATATATTTT.

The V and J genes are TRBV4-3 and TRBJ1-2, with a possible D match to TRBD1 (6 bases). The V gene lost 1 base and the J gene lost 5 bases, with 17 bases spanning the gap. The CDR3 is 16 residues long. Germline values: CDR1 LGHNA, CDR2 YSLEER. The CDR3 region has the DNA TGCGCCAGCAGCCAAGGTACAGGGTCGCCCCATTATGGCTACACCTTC. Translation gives CASSQGTGSPHYGYTF.

CDR3 loop: CASSWSREANYGYTF. The CDR3, as DNA: TGTGCCAGCAGTTGGAGTCGGGAGGCTAACTATGGCTACACCTTC. The chain employs TRBV6-2 or TRBV6-3 and TRBJ1-2; D gene unclear. Looked up from germline, CDR1 is MNHEY and CDR2 is SVGEGT. This CDR3 region has 15 residues. The V end was cut by 4 bases, the J end by 0 bases, with 12 bases between.

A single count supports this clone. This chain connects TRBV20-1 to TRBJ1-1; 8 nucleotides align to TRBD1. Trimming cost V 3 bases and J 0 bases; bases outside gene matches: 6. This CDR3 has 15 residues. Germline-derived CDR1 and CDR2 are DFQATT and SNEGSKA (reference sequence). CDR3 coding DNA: TGCAGTGCTAGTCCTCCGGGACAGGTGAACACTGAAGCTTTCTTT. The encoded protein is CSASPPGQVNTEAFF.